One sample yielded the 28 T cell receptor beta chains listed below, sequenced in a study of T-cell reconstitution after alpha-beta-depleted transplantation in children (dated by TCRdb to the mid-2010s). The method behind the library was PCR. Sequencing relied on an Illumina HiSeq 2500. TCR library preparation used molecular barcoding, with unique molecular identifiers applied to normalize quantification of the TCRbeta repertoire. In TCRdb, the public reads were trimmed at Q25 with fastp and aligned with MiXCR, with productive beta chains retained. Records with the same CDR3 protein are collapsed into one entry carrying the most frequent genes and DNA. The sample table lists hundreds of thousands of distinct CDR3 sequences, over 10% of them with a count of one. The ten largest account for approximately 2.1% of the sample. The treatment or condition label, as the study defines it: allogeneic hematopoietic cell transplantation with graft depleted of TCRalphabeta T cells and CD19 B cells.

Sequences were derived from PBMCs, mostly from graft donor cells, sampled 360 days after TCRalphabeta/CD19-depleted stem cell transplant. The source of these receptors is a male patient younger than 18 who had a stem cell transplant for acute myeloid leukemia, so the T cells may come from the graft donor.

This clonotype was picked up one time. The rearrangement links TRBV7-9 to TRBJ2-1; D is uncertain. Trimming shortened V by 7 bases and J by 6 bases, and 10 bases separated the two germline ends. This CDR3 is built from 12 residues. The germline V gene encodes CDR1 SEHNR and CDR2 FQNEAQ (reference sequence). This chain's CDR3 is CASTSRTNEQFF. DNA of the CDR3: TGTGCCAGCACCTCTAGGACCAATGAGCAGTTCTTC.

Regarding this clonotype: At one end the junction does not follow the germline gene, possibly because of a read error. The V and J genes are TRBV30 and TRBJ2-5; 7 nucleotides align to TRBD2. The CDR3 runs to 11 residues. The germline V gene has CDR1 GTSNPN and CDR2 SVGIG (reference sequence). Here the CDR3 DNA reads TGTGCCTGGAGTGGGGGAGGGGCCCAGGACTTC. Amino acid sequence: CAWSGGGAQDF.

As regards this clonotype: A junction boundary mismatches the germline segment, possibly from a read error. The V gene is TRBV20-1, the J gene TRBJ2-3; the D gene is possibly TRBD2 (5 bases). CDR3 length equals 15 residues. CDR1 is DFQATT, CDR2 SNEGSKA, per germline (reference sequence). DNA of the CDR3: TGCAGTGCGAGAGAGGGCAGGCGGTTCGCAGATACGCAGTATTTT. It is translated as CSAREGRRFADTQYF.

This clonotype was detected ten times or more. CDR3 in DNA: TGTGCCAGCGGGACAGGCGTCTACAATGAGCAGTTCTTC. It is translated as CASGTGVYNEQFF. The chain links TRBV12-3 or TRBV12-4 to TRBJ2-1; 8 positions agree with TRBD1. The ends lost 8 bases at V and 3 bases at J; junction bases unmatched: 3. CDR3 length: 13 amino acids.

This clonotype came up many times. The V and J genes are TRBV27 and TRBJ2-3; 9 bases match TRBD2. Germline loops: CDR1 MNHEY, CDR2 SMNVEV (reference sequence). The CDR3 covers 16 residues. V lost 5 bases to trimming and J lost 0 bases; unmatched junction nucleotides: 6. The CDR3 protein is CASSPRTSESTDTQYF. DNA for the CDR3: TGTGCCAGCAGTCCACGGACTAGCGAGAGCACAGATACGCAGTATTTT.

This clonotype came up a few times. The chain uses TRBV24-1 and TRBJ2-2; 13 bases match TRBD2. Germline assignment: CDR1 KGHDR and CDR2 SFDVKD. CDR3 length: 16 residues. V dropped 4 bases and J dropped 5; count of bases not matched to a gene: 3. CDR3 amino acids: CATSDLGLAGTGELFF. The CDR3 nucleotides are TGTGCCACCAGTGACCTGGGACTAGCGGGAACCGGGGAGCTGTTTTTT.

The chain links TRBV10-3 to TRBJ2-7; no firm D call. Germline V gene data show CDR1 as ENHRY and CDR2 as SYGVKD. The CDR3 has 15 residues. V was pared by 0 bases and J by 3 bases, with 12 bases between. CDR3 nucleotides: TGTGCCATCAGTGAGTCTTGGGTTTCCCTCTACGAGCAGTACTTC. Residues: CAISESWVSLYEQYF.

V gene TRBV2 combines with J gene TRBJ2-7; D is uncertain. Per germline, CDR1 SNHLY and CDR2 FYNNEI. Trimming took 2 bases from V and 0 from J, leaving 11 bases between them. The CDR3 totals 15 residues. The CDR3 region is CASSESFMSSYEQYF. In nucleotides, the CDR3 is TGTGCCAGCAGTGAAAGCTTTATGAGCTCCTACGAGCAGTACTTC.

The CDR3 DNA reads TGTGCCAGCAGGCCGGGGCGACTTAGCAATCAGCCCCAGCATTTT. It encodes CASRPGRLSNQPQHF. The rearrangement joins TRBV12-3 or TRBV12-4 to TRBJ1-5; D may be TRBD1 (5 bases). V lost 6 bases and J 0 bases, leaving 12 bases between the germline ends. The CDR3 is 15 residues long.

This clonotype was detected only a few times. CDR3 residues: CASSFRLGYNSPLHF. The CDR3, as DNA: TGTGCCAGCAGTTTCCGACTAGGCTATAATTCACCCCTCCACTTT. The V and J genes are TRBV27 and TRBJ1-6; no definite D call. CDR3 length: 15 residues. V gave up 3 bases and J gave up 3 bases, with 9 bases separating them. Germline CDR1 is MNHEY and CDR2 is SMNVEV (reference sequence).

This clonotype was recorded many times. The rearrangement links TRBV29-1 to TRBJ2-1; D is perhaps TRBD1 (5 bases). Germline V lookup: CDR1 SQVTM, CDR2 ANQGSEA. The V end was cut by 6 bases, the J end by 6 bases, with 9 bases between. The CDR3 loop spans 11 amino acids. The CDR3 DNA is TGCAGCGTCCAGGGTTCCAATGAGCAGTTCTTC. The encoded protein is CSVQGSNEQFF.

This clonotype was recorded only once. The J gene is TRBJ2-2, the V gene TRBV28; 7 nucleotides agree with TRBD2. The CDR3 is 14 residues long. J gave up 6 bases and V 7 bases, and 8 bases lay outside the gene matches. Germline CDR1 is MDHEN and CDR2 is SYDVKM. The CDR3 loop is CASKAGRSPGELFF. CDR3 DNA sequence: TGTGCCAGCAAGGCCGGGAGGTCCCCCGGGGAGCTGTTTTTT. Variable domain in full (rest from reference TRBV28 and TRBJ2-2): DVKVTQSSRYLVKRTGEKVFLECVQDMDHENMFWYRQDPGLGLRLIYFSYDVKMKEKGDIPEGYSVSREKKERFSLILESASTNQTSMYLCASKAGRSPGELFFGEGSRLTVL.

This chain uses TRBV29-1 with TRBJ2-3, with D perhaps matching TRBD2 (5 bases). This CDR3 contains 13 residues. Germline V gene data show CDR1 as SQVTM and CDR2 as ANQGSEA. The CDR3 sequence: CSVTSPSTDTQYF. DNA of the CDR3: TGCTCCGTAACTAGTCCCAGCACAGATACGCAGTATTTT.

This clonotype was detected many times. The chain is built from TRBV6-6 and TRBJ2-7, with D unclear. The CDR3 runs to 13 residues. Looked up from germline, CDR1 is MNHNY and CDR2 is SVGAGI (reference sequence). V lost 5 bases to trimming and J lost 7 bases, with 15 bases between them. The CDR3 nucleotides are TGTGCCAGCAGTCCGAACCCTCTGGGGGAGCAGTACTTC. Residues: CASSPNPLGEQYF.

The chain has TRBV29-1 and TRBJ2-7, with 14 positions matching TRBD2. CDR1 is SQVTM and CDR2 is ANQGSEA in the germline V gene. There are 20 residues in the CDR3. Trimming removed 4 bases from V and 2 bases from J; junction bases left unmatched: 19. In DNA, the CDR3 is TGCAGCGTTGTCGGACAAACGGGACTAGCGGGAGTATCTAGGACCTACGAGCAGTACTTC. Residues: CSVVGQTGLAGVSRTYEQYF.

This clonotype was seen ten or more times. The chain uses TRBV4-3 and TRBJ2-1; 16 positions match TRBD2. V gave up 0 bases and J gave up 9 bases; unmatched junction bases: 5. CDR3 size: 17 residues. Germline lookup yields CDR1 LGHNA and CDR2 YSLEER. CDR3 nucleotides: TGCGCCAGCAGCCAAGAGGGGACTAGCGGGAGGGCAGGTGAGCAGTTCTTC. It specifies CASSQEGTSGRAGEQFF.

In its sample, this clonotype was seen once. V and J are TRBV5-1 and TRBJ2-5; unclear D gene. Germline CDR1 SGHRS, CDR2 YFSETQ. The ends were cut back, 4 bases at V and 5 bases at J, with 15 bases in the middle. This CDR3 region has 14 residues. The chain's CDR3 is CASSPAPPRETQYF. In DNA, the CDR3 is TGCGCCAGCAGCCCGGCTCCCCCCAGGGAGACCCAGTACTTC. The complete variable domain, with remaining parts taken from reference TRBV5-1 and TRBJ2-5, reads KAGVTQTPRYLIKTRGQQVTLSCSPISGHRSVSWYQQTPGQGLQFLFEYFSETQRNKGNFPGRFSGRQFSNSRSEMNVSTLELGDSALYLCASSPAPPRETQYFGPGTRLLVL.

The gene calls are TRBV11-2 and TRBJ1-1; no clear D gene. V was clipped by 6 bases and J by 0 bases, with 14 bases between them. CDR1 and CDR2 from the germline V gene are SGHAT and FQNNGV. The length of the CDR3 is 15 residues. Here the CDR3 reads CASRSTSALNTEAFF. The CDR3 bases are TGTGCCAGCAGATCCACCAGTGCCTTGAACACTGAAGCTTTCTTT.

This clonotype has at least ten counts. This rearrangement joins TRBV19 to TRBJ2-5; D may be TRBD1 (5 bases). The CDR3 has 14 residues. Germline V gene sequence: CDR1 LNHDA, CDR2 SQIVND (reference sequence). V lost 3 bases and J 0 bases, leaving 8 bases between the germline ends. This chain's CDR3 is CASSMTVYQETQYF. DNA for the CDR3: TGTGCCAGTAGTATGACAGTTTACCAAGAGACCCAGTACTTC.

This clonotype was seen a handful of times. This rearrangement joins TRBV6-1 to TRBJ2-7, with a tentative D call TRBD2 (6 bases). The CDR3 is 17 amino acids. Germline assignment: CDR1 MNHNS and CDR2 SASEGT. V was pared by 6 bases and J by 4 bases, with 25 bases between. This CDR3 is CASSHSPLASIFYEQYF. CDR3 nucleotide sequence: TGTGCCAGCAGCCATTCTCCGCTAGCGAGTATTTTTTACGAGCAGTACTTC.

The rearrangement links TRBV12-3 or TRBV12-4 to TRBJ1-2; a weak D match, TRBD1 (6 bases). The CDR3 totals 18 residues. V was pared by 0 bases and J by 2 bases, with 19 bases between. CDR3 amino acids: CASSLARTDPMGNYGYTF. Here the CDR3 DNA reads TGTGCCAGCAGTTTAGCGAGGACAGATCCTATGGGGAACTATGGCTACACCTTC.

This clonotype was found many times. This chain joins TRBV5-1 and TRBJ2-3; TRBD1 matches 10 bases. The CDR3 is made up of 15 amino acids. V was pared by 2 bases and J by 6 bases, with 6 bases of the junction left unmatched. The germline V gene encodes CDR1 SGHRS and CDR2 YFSETQ. CDR3 nucleotides: TGCGCCAGCAGCTTCGTGACAGGGGGCGCCGATACGCAGTATTTT. Protein: CASSFVTGGADTQYF.

The rearrangement joins TRBV21-1 to TRBJ2-6; no DNA check was done on the table's D call, TRBD1. TRBV21-1 is classified as a pseudogene. This CDR3 is built from 20 residues. The CDR3, as DNA: TGTGCCAGCAGACCTATGAGACCGGGACATCCTTCCTCTGGGGCCAACGTCCTGACTTTC. Translated, it gives CASRPMRPGHPSSGANVLTF.

This clonotype turned up a few times. J is TRBJ2-7 and V is TRBV15; 10 bases map to TRBD2. This CDR3 is built from 15 residues. Germline CDR1 is LNHNV and CDR2 is YYDKDF (reference sequence). The ends lost 0 bases at V and 3 bases at J; junction bases unmatched: 2. This chain's CDR3 is CATSRESGRGYEQYF. The CDR3 nucleotides are TGTGCCACCAGCAGAGAAAGCGGGAGGGGCTACGAGCAGTACTTC.

The gene calls are TRBV11-1 and TRBJ2-1; TRBD2 matches at 9 bases. The CDR3 contains 18 residues. The V gene end was trimmed by 8 bases and the J gene end by 4 bases; junction bases not matched to a gene: 18. CDR1 and CDR2 from the germline V gene are SGHAT and FQDESV (reference sequence). The CDR3 protein is CASVEGLAGRQTYNEQFF. The CDR3 region has the DNA TGTGCCAGCGTCGAAGGTCTAGCGGGGCGTCAGACTTACAATGAGCAGTTCTTC.

The chain has TRBV7-8 and TRBJ2-7; the D gene is possibly TRBD1 (6 bases). V lost 1 base and J lost 3, with 13 bases in between. Germline V lookup: CDR1 SGHVS, CDR2 FQNEAQ. The CDR3 is made up of 15 amino acids. CDR3 in amino acids: CASSLVPDSLYEQYF. The CDR3 region has the DNA TGTGCCAGCAGCTTAGTCCCGGACAGCCTCTACGAGCAGTACTTC. The whole variable domain, remainder taken from reference TRBV7-8 and TRBJ2-7, is GAGVSQSPRYKVAKRGQDVALRCDPISGHVSLFWYQQALGQGPEFLTYFQNEAQLDKSGLPSDRFFAERPEGSVSTLKIQRTQQEDSAVYLCASSLVPDSLYEQYFGPGTRLTVT.

This clonotype has a count of ten or more. The rearrangement uses TRBV19 and TRBJ2-2; 8 bases map to TRBD1. From germline, CDR1 is LNHDA and CDR2 SQIVND (reference sequence). The CDR3 loop spans 19 amino acids. With 3 bases clipped from V and 4 bases from J, the junction kept 16 bases outside the gene matches. The CDR3 loop reads CASSIPRGPIVKGTGELFF. Written as DNA, the CDR3 is TGTGCCAGTAGTATCCCCAGGGGGCCAATAGTCAAGGGCACCGGGGAGCTGTTTTTT.

The CDR3, as DNA: TGTGCCACCAGCAGAGTAGCCAGGGAGGGCACTGAAGCTTTCTTT. This encodes CATSRVAREGTEAFF. V and J are TRBV15 and TRBJ1-1, with D possibly being TRBD1 (5 bases). Per the germline V gene, CDR1 is LNHNV and CDR2 is YYDKDF (reference sequence). The CDR3 is 15 amino acids. Trimming pared 1 base from V and 4 bases from J, leaving 13 bases between.